The clone carrying this T cell receptor beta chain was seen at least ten times. Its matching antigen is unknown. These data belong to a study of T cell repertoires in cytomegalovirus infection. TCRdb called the reads again in MiXCR, with one record for every CDR3 protein. This table has 290,000 or so distinct CDR3 sequences, around 10% appearing once. Trimming took 1 base from V and 2 from J, leaving 7 bases between them. The CDR3 runs 14 residues. Germline loops: CDR1 LNHDA, CDR2 SQIVND (reference sequence). Findings and limits, study-wide: Clonotype analysis showed dominance of the ex vivo response by HLA-C-restricted CMV-specific TCR beta clonotypes.

This chain uses TRBV19 with TRBJ2-3; the D is unclear. The source material was PBMCs. This TCR was recovered from a human donor in good health (CMV status not recorded). Some clones in this sample may be carry-over from other donors' samples. As DNA, the CDR3 is TGTGCCAGTAGTATAGCGGATCCCACAGATACGCAGTATTTT. It codes for CASSIADPTDTQYF.